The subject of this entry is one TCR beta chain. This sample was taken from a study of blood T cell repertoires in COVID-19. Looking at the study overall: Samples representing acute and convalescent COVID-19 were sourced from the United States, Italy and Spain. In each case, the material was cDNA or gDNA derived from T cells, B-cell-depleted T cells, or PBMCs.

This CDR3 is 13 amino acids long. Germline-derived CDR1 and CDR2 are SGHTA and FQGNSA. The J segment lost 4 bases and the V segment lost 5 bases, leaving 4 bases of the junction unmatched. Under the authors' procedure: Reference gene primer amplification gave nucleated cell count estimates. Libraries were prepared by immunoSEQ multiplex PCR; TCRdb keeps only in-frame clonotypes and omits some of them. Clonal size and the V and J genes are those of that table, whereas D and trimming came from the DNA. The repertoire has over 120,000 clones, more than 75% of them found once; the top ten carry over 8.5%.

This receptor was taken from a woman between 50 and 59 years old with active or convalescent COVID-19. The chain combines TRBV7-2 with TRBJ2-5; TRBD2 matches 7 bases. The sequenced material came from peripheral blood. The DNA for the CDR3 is TGTGCCAGCAGCACTAGCGCGGCAGAGACCCAGTACTTC. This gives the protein CASSTSAAETQYF.